This T cell receptor beta chain was sequenced for a study of cytomegalovirus exposure and HLA in healthy donors. Study-wide results and limits: Approximately 160 TCR beta chains were listed as cytomegalovirus-associated. It was reported that the classifier diagnosed cytomegalovirus status with high specificity and sensitivity in both the original and validation cohorts.

It was with 60 Vbeta and 13 Jbeta primers that the PCR ran. The method was immunoSEQ multiplex PCR; TCRdb's version includes in-frame clones alone and lacks a portion of them. The table records more than 95,000 clones, around 80% of them present only once. As concerns this clone: Its antigen is unknown.

This CDR3 region has 13 residues. Germline V lookup: CDR1 SGHAT, CDR2 FQNNGV. V was clipped by 5 bases and J by 8 bases; unmatched bases: 6. The specimen sequenced was PBMCs. The chain employs TRBV11-2 and TRBJ1-1; 9 nucleotides match TRBD1. The clonotype was recovered from a female donor in good health and CMV-seronegative. The CDR3 DNA follows: TGTGCCAGCAGCCCGGGACAGGGTGGGGAAGCTTTCTTT. Translation: CASSPGQGGEAFF.